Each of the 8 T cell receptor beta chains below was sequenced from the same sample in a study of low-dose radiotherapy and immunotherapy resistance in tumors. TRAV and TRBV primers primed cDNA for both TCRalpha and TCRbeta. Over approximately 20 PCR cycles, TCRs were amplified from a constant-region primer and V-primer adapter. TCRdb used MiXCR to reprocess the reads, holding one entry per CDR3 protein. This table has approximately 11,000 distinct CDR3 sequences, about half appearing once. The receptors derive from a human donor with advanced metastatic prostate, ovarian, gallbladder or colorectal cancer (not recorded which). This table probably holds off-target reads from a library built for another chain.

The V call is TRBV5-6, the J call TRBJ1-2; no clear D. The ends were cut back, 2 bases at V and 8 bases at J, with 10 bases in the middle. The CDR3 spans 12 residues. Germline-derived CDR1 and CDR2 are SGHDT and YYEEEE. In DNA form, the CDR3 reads TGTGCCAGCAGCTTCGCCCAGGTGGGCTACACCTTC. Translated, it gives CASSFAQVGYTF. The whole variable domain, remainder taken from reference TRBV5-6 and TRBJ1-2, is DAGVTQSPTHLIKTRGQQVTLRCSPKSGHDTVSWYQQALGQGPQFIFQYYEEEERQRGNFPDRFSGHQFPNYSSELNVNALLLGDSALYLCASSFAQVGYTFGSGTRLTVV.

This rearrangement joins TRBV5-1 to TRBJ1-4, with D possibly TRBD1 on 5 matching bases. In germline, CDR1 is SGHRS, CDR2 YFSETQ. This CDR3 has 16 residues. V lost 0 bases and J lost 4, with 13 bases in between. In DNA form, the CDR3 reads TGCGCCAGCAGCTTGGGCACCGGGACGCTTAATGAAAAACTGTTTTTT. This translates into CASSLGTGTLNEKLFF.

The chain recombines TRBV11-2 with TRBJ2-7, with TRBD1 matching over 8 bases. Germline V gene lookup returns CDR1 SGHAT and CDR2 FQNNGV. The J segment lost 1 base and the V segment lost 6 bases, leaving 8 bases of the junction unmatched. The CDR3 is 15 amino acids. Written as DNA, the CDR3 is TGTGCCAGCAGTTTATCCGGGACAGGATCCTACGAGCAGTACTTC. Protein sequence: CASSLSGTGSYEQYF.

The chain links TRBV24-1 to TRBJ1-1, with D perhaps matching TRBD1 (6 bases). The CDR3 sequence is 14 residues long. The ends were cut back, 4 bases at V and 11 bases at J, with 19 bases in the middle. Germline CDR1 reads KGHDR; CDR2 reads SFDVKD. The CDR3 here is CATSEGGLFGEAFF. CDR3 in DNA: TGTGCCACCAGTGAAGGGGGACTGTTTGGTGAGGCTTTCTTT.

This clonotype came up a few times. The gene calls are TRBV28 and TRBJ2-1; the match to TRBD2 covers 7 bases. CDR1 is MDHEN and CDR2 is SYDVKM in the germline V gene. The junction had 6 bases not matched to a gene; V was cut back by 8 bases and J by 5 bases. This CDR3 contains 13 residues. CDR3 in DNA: TGTGCCAGCTCCCTGGGGGGGGACAATGAGCAGTTCTTC. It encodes CASSLGGDNEQFF.

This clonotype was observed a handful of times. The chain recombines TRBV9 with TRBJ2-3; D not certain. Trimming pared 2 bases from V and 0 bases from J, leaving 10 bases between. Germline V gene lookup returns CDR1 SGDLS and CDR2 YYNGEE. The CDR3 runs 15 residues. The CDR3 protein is CASSVTRLSTDTQYF. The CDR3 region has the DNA TGTGCCAGCAGCGTGACAAGATTAAGCACAGATACGCAGTATTTT. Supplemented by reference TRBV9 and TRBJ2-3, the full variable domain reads DSGVTQTPKHLITATGQRVTLRCSPRSGDLSVYWYQQSLDQGLQFLIQYYNGEERAKGNILERFSAQQFPDLHSELNLSSLELGDSALYFCASSVTRLSTDTQYFGPGTRLTVL.

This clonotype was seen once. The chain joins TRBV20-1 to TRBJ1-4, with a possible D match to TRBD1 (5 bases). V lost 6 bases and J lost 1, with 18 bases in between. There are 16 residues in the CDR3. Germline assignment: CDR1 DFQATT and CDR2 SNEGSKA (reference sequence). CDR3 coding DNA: TGCAGTGCCAGTAACCCGGGACCGCTAACTAATGAAAAACTGTTTTTT. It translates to CSASNPGPLTNEKLFF.

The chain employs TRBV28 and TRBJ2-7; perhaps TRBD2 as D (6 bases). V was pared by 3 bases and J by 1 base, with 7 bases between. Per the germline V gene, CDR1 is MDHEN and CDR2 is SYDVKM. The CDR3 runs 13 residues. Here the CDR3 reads CASSFGGSYEQYF. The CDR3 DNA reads TGTGCCAGCAGTTTCGGAGGGTCCTACGAGCAGTACTTC.